This TCR beta chain was found in a study of graft-versus-host responses after intestinal transplantation. Sequenced by immunoSEQ multiplex PCR; TCRdb stores in-frame clones only, minus some. This sample has 9,000 to 10,000 clones, with roughly 79% found just once. Grafts had their tissue processed, releasing intraepithelial and lamina propria lymphocytes. The TCR sequence derives from a human patient who received an intestinal transplant, so some T cells may come from the graft donor. This specimen consisted of ileum tissue, obtained 450 to 480 days after intestinal transplantation.

The CDR3 reads CASSTYRGLMNTEAFF. CDR3 nucleotide sequence: TGTGCCAGTAGTACGTACAGGGGGCTCATGAACACTGAAGCTTTCTTT. The genes are TRBV19 and TRBJ1-1; 9 bases agree with TRBD1. The V gene's germline CDR1 is LNHDA and CDR2 SQIVND (reference sequence). This CDR3 region has 16 residues. With V trimmed by 4 bases and J by 0 bases, 6 bases remained unmatched.